This record covers a single T cell receptor beta chain. The sample originates from a study of CD4+ T cells in melanoma. TCRdb keeps only in-frame clones here, not all; method: immunoSEQ multiplex PCR. The table has more than 13,000 clones, over 80% seen once. Sequencing was done on a sample of cells from a culture (not recorded whether cultured in vitro). This sequence was found in a human donor with melanoma.

CDR3 residues: CASGWMLDTEAFF. In nucleotides, the CDR3 is TGTGCTAGTGGTTGGATGCTTGACACTGAAGCTTTCTTT. The chain couples TRBV12-5 to TRBJ1-1, with D unresolved. V was clipped by 4 bases and J by 3 bases, with 9 bases between them. The V gene's germline CDR1 is LGHNT and CDR2 FRNRAP. The CDR3 loop spans 13 amino acids.